These T cell receptor beta chains were read from a single sample in a study of T cells in localized non-small cell lung cancer. Clones were sequenced by immunoSEQ multiplex PCR, and TCRdb holds only the in-frame ones, with some missing. The sample yields about 25,000 clones, approximately 86% seen once. This specimen consisted of peripheral blood, obtained before any cancer treatment. Receptors originate from an older female donor with stage I lung adenocarcinoma. Both conserved end residues are part of each CDR3. Each record gives: J gene, V gene, D gene, clone size, CDR3 DNA, CDR3 protein. A D gene is named only where the DNA matches it firmly. Some rows mark clone size as missing; the rest say once, few, many or name a class of expanded clone.

TRBJ2-3 TRBV10-3 TRBD2 once TGTGCCATCAGGATAGCGGGGGGGGGCACAGATACGCAGTATTTT CAIRIAGGGTDTQYF
TRBJ1-2 TRBV5-1 TRBD1 NA TGCGCCAGCAGCTTGGACAGGGGAGAGAGGTATGGCTACACCTTC CASSLDRGERYGYTF
TRBJ2-7 TRBV7-8 TRBD1 once TGTGCCAGCAGCTTAGGCGGGACAGGGGGGTACGAGCAGTACTTC CASSLGGTGGYEQYF
TRBJ2-3 TRBV5-4 NA NA TGTGCCAGCAGCTTGCTTATCGACAAGAACACAGATACGCAGTATTTT CASSLLIDKNTDTQYF
TRBJ1-2 TRBV9 TRBD1 NA TGTGCCAGCAGCGTAGACGGGACAGAGAAATATGGCTACACCTTC CASSVDGTEKYGYTF
TRBJ1-1 TRBV11-3 NA few TGTGCCAGCAGCTTAGACAGAGGCACTGAAGCTTTCTTT CASSLDRGTEAFF
TRBJ1-1 TRBV19 NA NA TGTGCCAGTAGTGGTGGACGGCCTGAAGCTTTCTTT CASSGGRPEAFF
TRBJ1-4 TRBV27 NA NA TGTGCCAGCAGTTTACAGGCAGTCGTAAGTGAAAAACTGTTTTTT CASSLQAVVSEKLFF
TRBJ2-3 TRBV5-1 TRBD1 NA TGCGCCAGCAGCCCTCAGGGGGTCGGCACAGATACGCAGTATTTT CASSPQGVGTDTQYF
TRBJ1-1 TRBV12-2 NA NA TGTGCAAGTCGCTCCTCGCCGGGACACCCGACGAGCACTGAAGCTTTCTTT CASRSSPGHPTSTEAFF
TRBJ1-1 TRBV6-1 TRBD1 NA TGTGCCAGCAGTGAAGCTGGGACAGGGGCGCGCACTGAAGCTTTCTTT CASSEAGTGARTEAFF
TRBJ1-5 TRBV6-1 NA NA TGTGCCAGCAGTGTAGGGATTTATCAGCCCCAGCATTTT CASSVGIYQPQHF
TRBJ1-1 TRBV11-2 NA NA TGTGCCAGCAGCTTAGATTCGCCCAGTGAAGCTTTCTTT CASSLDSPSEAFF
TRBJ1-2 TRBV11-2 NA once TGTGCCAGCAGCTTAGGTAGAAACTATGGCTACACCTTC CASSLGRNYGYTF
TRBJ2-7 TRBV5-1 NA NA TGCGCCAGCAGCTTGGAGCGACAGACCGACGAGCAGTACTTC CASSLERQTDEQYF
TRBJ2-2 TRBV11-3 TRBD1 once TGTGCCAGCAGCATACAGGGGAACAGCGGGGAGCTGTTTTTT CASSIQGNSGELFF
TRBJ2-5 TRBV9 NA NA TGTGCCAGCAGCGTAGGGGGGTACCAAGAGACCCAGTACTTC CASSVGGYQETQYF
TRBJ1-4 TRBV6-1 NA NA TGTGCCAGCAGTGACAGGGGTGAAAAACTGTTTTTT CASSDRGEKLFF
TRBJ2-2 TRBV29-1 NA NA TGCAGCGCGGCTAGAAGTACGGGGGGCAGAAACACCGGGGAGCTGTTTTTT CSAARSTGGRNTGELFF
TRBJ2-1 TRBV4-1 TRBD2 NA TGCGCCAGCAGCCGGGGGGGCTCCTACAATGAGCAGTTCTTC CASSRGGSYNEQFF
TRBJ2-5 TRBV7-8 TRBD1 NA TGTGCCAGCAGCTTAGCCGGGACAGGGCGGGAGACCCAGTACTTC CASSLAGTGRETQYF
TRBJ1-1 TRBV19 NA NA TGTGCCAGTAGTATAGGGGGCAGGGGATCCACTGAAGCTTTCTTT CASSIGGRGSTEAFF
TRBJ2-3 TRBV5-4 NA NA TGTGCCAGCAGCTTAGGAGGGACAGACTTCACAGATACGCAGTATTTT CASSLGGTDFTDTQYF
TRBJ2-6 TRBV30 NA NA TGTGCCTGGAGTTCCGGGGCCAACGTCCTGACTTTC CAWSSGANVLTF
TRBJ2-2 TRBV27 TRBD1 once TGTGCCAGCAGTTTTCAACAGGGGGTCGTCACCGGGGAGCTGTTTTTT CASSFQQGVVTGELFF
TRBJ2-3 TRBV4-1 TRBD2 NA TGCGCCAGCAGCCAAGGTGGCGCGGGGGGTCCCCTCGGCACAGATACGCAGTATTTT CASSQGGAGGPLGTDTQYF
TRBJ2-7 TRBV5-5 NA NA TGTGCCAGCAGCTTGAATCTCGGGGGAGGATACGAGCAGTACTTC CASSLNLGGGYEQYF
TRBJ1-5 TRBV2 NA NA TGTGCCAGCATAGCGGGGCTGAGCAATCAGCCCCAGCATTTT CASIAGLSNQPQHF
TRBJ1-1 TRBV6-1 NA NA TGTGCCAGCAGTGATGGGGGGACTGAAGCTTTCTTT CASSDGGTEAFF
TRBJ2-1 TRBV27 NA once TGTGCCAGCAGTGGGAGTAGCGGTAGCTCCTACAATGAGCAGTTCTTC CASSGSSGSSYNEQFF
TRBJ1-5 TRBV6-1 TRBD1 NA TGTGCCAGCAGTGAGGGGACAGGTTTCAATCAGCCCCAGCATTTT CASSEGTGFNQPQHF
TRBJ1-1 TRBV5-1 TRBD1 NA TGCGCCAGCAGCCTTACGGGGACAGGGAACACTGAAGCTTTCTTT CASSLTGTGNTEAFF
TRBJ1-1 TRBV5-1 NA NA TGCGCCAGCAGCTTGGGAGGGAGAATGAACACTGAAGCTTTCTTT CASSLGGRMNTEAFF
TRBJ2-7 TRBV10-2 NA large TGCGCCAGCAGTGAGTATTCGACAACCTCCTACGAGCAGTACTTC CASSEYSTTSYEQYF
TRBJ1-2 TRBV7-2 NA NA TGTGCCAGCATTTCGGGGCCGAATAAAGGAGGCTACACCTTC CASISGPNKGGYTF
TRBJ2-5 TRBV5-1 TRBD2 once TGCGCCAGCAGCTTAGGGACTAGCGGTAAAGAGACCCAGTACTTC CASSLGTSGKETQYF
TRBJ1-5 TRBV29-1 NA NA TGCAGCGTTGGGACAGACAATCAGCCCCAGCATTTT CSVGTDNQPQHF
TRBJ2-3 TRBV6-1 TRBD1 few TGTGCCAGCAGTGAACCGGACAGGGCCTCAACAGATACGCAGTATTTT CASSEPDRASTDTQYF
TRBJ2-1 TRBV10-3 NA NA TGTGCCATCAAAGTAGGGCCTCCTCCCTACAATGAGCAGTTCTTC CAIKVGPPPYNEQFF
TRBJ1-2 TRBV5-6 TRBD1 few TGTGCCAGCAGCTTACGGCAGGGGGCGCTCAACGGCTACACCTTC CASSLRQGALNGYTF
TRBJ1-2 TRBV20-1 NA few TGCAGTGCTAGTAGCGACTATGGCTACACCTTC CSASSDYGYTF
TRBJ1-1 TRBV19 NA NA TGTGCCAGTAGTATTCGGGGACGGACGAACACTGAAGCTTTCTTT CASSIRGRTNTEAFF
TRBJ1-1 TRBV11-3 NA NA TGTGCCAGCAGCTTGGGGGACAAGAACACTGAAGCTTTCTTT CASSLGDKNTEAFF
TRBJ1-5 TRBV18 NA few TGTGCCAGCTCACAGGGTGTGGTGCAGCCCCAGCATTTT CASSQGVVQPQHF
TRBJ1-1 TRBV2 NA NA TGTGCCAGCAGTGAGTGGTCGGCGAACACTGAAGCTTTCTTT CASSEWSANTEAFF
TRBJ1-3 TRBV5-5 NA once TGTGCCAGCAGCCCCCGCGCGACGGAGACCGGAAACACCATATATTTT CASSPRATETGNTIYF
TRBJ2-2 TRBV6-5 TRBD2 NA TGTGCCAGCATGGCGGGGGAGGCGAACACCGGGGAGCTGTTTTTT CASMAGEANTGELFF
TRBJ2-7 TRBV5-1 TRBD1 NA TGCGCCAGCAGCTTTAGACAGGGGGCCTACGAGCAGTACTTC CASSFRQGAYEQYF
TRBJ1-2 TRBV9 NA once TGTGCCAGCTCGAGATGGGCGGGTAACTATGGCTACACCTTC CASSRWAGNYGYTF